A single T cell receptor (beta chain) is shown here with its context. The antigen is undetermined. This record comes from a study of blood T cells in healthy people across ages. The germline V and J ends were trimmed by 1 base and 5 bases, with 12 bases remaining between them. From germline, CDR1 is LNHNV and CDR2 YYDKDF (reference sequence). The CDR3 sequence is 15 residues long. General study findings and limits: The recorded TCR beta diversity per million T cells decreased in a roughly linear manner with age.

It was with a sample-barcoded 5' primer and a J-beta primer mix that a second PCR of about 6 to 12 cycles was run. TCRdb reprocessed the 5' RACE reads with MiXCR, giving one entry per CDR3 protein. The profile covers roughly 1,000,000 distinct CDR3 sequences, with about 25% appearing a single time and about 0.8% taken by the ten largest. The same sample was also used in a study of T cells of mothers and their children. As that report states: A few healthy Caucasian mothers and their six children donated. Sequencing returned over 8 million TCR beta CDR3 reads per mother and 3 million to 3.5 million per child.

The chain combines TRBV15 with TRBJ1-5; D is unresolved. The sequence was obtained from a girl aged 2-10 years in good health. Specimen: blood. Here the CDR3 reads CATSRVGYGDQPQHF. The CDR3, as DNA: TGTGCCACCAGCAGAGTTGGCTACGGGGATCAGCCCCAGCATTTT.